Each of the 9 T cell receptor beta chains below was sequenced from the same sample in a study of beta chain features in type 1 diabetes. Overall study findings and caveats: TCRB CDR3s were moderately but significantly shorter in Type 1 diabetes patients in all four CD4+ subsets.

These receptors have no known antigen. Investigators reverse transcribed all isolated RNA, so they sequenced expressed TCRB transcripts. Sequencing used immunoSEQ multiplex PCR; TCRdb keeps in-frame clones, though not all of them. The sample has 500,000 to 800,000 clones, around 12% seen once. The sample was naive CD4+ T cells from blood. The receptors were sampled from a young man with type 1 diabetes.

V gene TRBV9 combines with J gene TRBJ2-1; TRBD1 agrees at 8 bases. With V trimmed by 4 bases and J by 3 bases, 6 bases remained unmatched. CDR3 length equals 15 residues. CDR1 SGDLS and CDR2 YYNGEE come from the germline V gene. The CDR3 is CASSPRTGNYNEQFF. DNA of the CDR3: TGTGCCAGCAGCCCGCGGACAGGGAACTACAATGAGCAGTTCTTC. The full variable domain, with the rest looked up from reference TRBV9 and TRBJ2-1, is DSGVTQTPKHLITATGQRVTLRCSPRSGDLSVYWYQQSLDQGLQFLIQYYNGEERAKGNILERFSAQQFPDLHSELNLSSLELGDSALYFCASSPRTGNYNEQFFGPGTRLTVL.

This clone was detected a few times. The CDR3 DNA reads TGTGCCAGCACGGTCAGGGACTATGGCTACACCTTC. Translating it yields CASTVRDYGYTF. The chain recombines TRBV2 with TRBJ1-2; D might be TRBD1 (5 bases). The CDR3 spans 12 residues. V was trimmed by 7 bases and J by 3 bases, leaving 9 bases between them. Germline V CDR1 and CDR2: SNHLY, FYNNEI. Full variable domain (rest looked up from reference TRBV2 and TRBJ1-2): EPEVTQTPSHQVTQMGQEVILRCVPISNHLYFYWYRQILGQKVEFLVSFYNNEISEKSEIFDDQFSVERPDGSNFTLKIRSTKLEDSAMYFCASTVRDYGYTFGSGTRLTVV.

The chain employs TRBV9 and TRBJ2-3; 7 bases line up with TRBD2. The length of the CDR3 is 17 residues. The V and J ends lost 0 bases and 4 bases, in that order; junction bases with no gene match: 11. Germline values: CDR1 SGDLS, CDR2 YYNGEE. The CDR3 sequence: CASSVEALANGPDTQYF. The CDR3 nucleotides are TGTGCCAGCAGCGTAGAAGCACTAGCGAATGGGCCAGATACGCAGTATTTT.

V and J are TRBV11-2 and TRBJ2-1, with TRBD2 matching 10 bases. The CDR3 is made up of 15 amino acids. CDR1 and CDR2 from the germline V gene are SGHAT and FQNNGV. The J segment lost 8 bases and the V segment lost 5 bases, leaving 9 bases of the junction unmatched. This chain's CDR3 is CASSRLAGVGDEQFF. Here the CDR3 DNA reads TGTGCCAGCAGCCGTCTAGCGGGGGTGGGCGATGAGCAGTTCTTC.

The J gene is TRBJ2-7, the V gene TRBV29-1; D not certain. The germline gives CDR1 SQVTM, CDR2 ANQGSEA. V lost 5 bases and J 0 bases, leaving 11 bases between the germline ends. CDR3 size: 13 residues. The CDR3 DNA is TGCAGCGTTTCCCGGCAGGACTCCTACGAGCAGTACTTC. Translated, it gives CSVSRQDSYEQYF.

This clone was counted between two and nine times. This chain links TRBV28 with TRBJ1-2; unclear D gene. Germline CDR1 is MDHEN and CDR2 is SYDVKM. Deletions cut 6 bases from V and 4 bases from J, with 18 bases between. The length of the CDR3 is 15 residues. The CDR3 DNA reads as TGTGCCAGCAGCCTGGGAGGCAGAGGAAGCTATGGCTACACCTTC. Amino acid sequence: CASSLGGRGSYGYTF.

In this sample, this clone turned up a few times. CDR3 residues: CASSPPHPIQETQYF. DNA of the CDR3: TGTGCCAGCAGCCCACCCCACCCGATACAAGAGACCCAGTACTTC. This sequence joins TRBV13 and TRBJ2-5; D is unresolved. V shed 5 bases and J shed 2 bases, with 15 bases lying between them. The CDR3 totals 15 residues. Per germline, CDR1 PRHDT and CDR2 FYEKMQ (reference sequence).

This clone was seen a few times. This chain uses TRBV2 with TRBJ2-1; no definite D call. From germline, CDR1 is SNHLY and CDR2 FYNNEI. V lost 3 bases to trimming and J lost 0 bases, with 12 bases between them. The CDR3 covers 16 residues. CDR3 in DNA: TGTGCCAGCAGTGACACATTGTACAGCTCCTACAATGAGCAGTTCTTC. Protein product: CASSDTLYSSYNEQFF.

This clone was seen a handful of times. The CDR3 protein is CATPKSGAKNIQYF. CDR3 in DNA: TGTGCCACCCCGAAGTCCGGGGCCAAAAACATTCAGTACTTC. The chain employs TRBV21-1 and TRBJ2-4; no DNA check was done on the table's D call, TRBD2. TRBV21-1 is tagged as a pseudogene. This CDR3 has 14 amino acids.